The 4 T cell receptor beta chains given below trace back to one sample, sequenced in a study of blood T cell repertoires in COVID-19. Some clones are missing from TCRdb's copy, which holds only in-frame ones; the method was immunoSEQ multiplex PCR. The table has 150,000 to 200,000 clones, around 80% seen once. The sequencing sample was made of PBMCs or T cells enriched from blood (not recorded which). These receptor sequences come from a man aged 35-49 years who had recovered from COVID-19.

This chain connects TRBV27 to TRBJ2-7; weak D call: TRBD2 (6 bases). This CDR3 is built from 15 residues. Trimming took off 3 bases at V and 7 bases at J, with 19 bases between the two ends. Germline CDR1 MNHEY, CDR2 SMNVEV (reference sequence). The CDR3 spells CASSFMAGSSFEQYF. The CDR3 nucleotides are TGTGCCAGCAGTTTTATGGCCGGGAGCAGCTTTGAGCAGTACTTC.

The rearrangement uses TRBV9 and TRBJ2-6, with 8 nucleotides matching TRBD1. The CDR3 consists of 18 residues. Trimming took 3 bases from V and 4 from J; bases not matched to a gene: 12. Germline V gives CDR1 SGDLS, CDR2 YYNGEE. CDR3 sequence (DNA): TGTGCCAGCAGCGCCTCAGGGGGCTTGCTGCGAGGGGCCAACGTCCTGACTTTC. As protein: CASSASGGLLRGANVLTF.

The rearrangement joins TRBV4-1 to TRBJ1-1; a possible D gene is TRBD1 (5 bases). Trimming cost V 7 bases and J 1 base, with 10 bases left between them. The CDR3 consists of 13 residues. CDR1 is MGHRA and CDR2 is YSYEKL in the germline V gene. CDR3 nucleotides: TGCGCCAGCAATTTCGACAGGAACACTGAAGCTTTCTTT. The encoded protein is CASNFDRNTEAFF.

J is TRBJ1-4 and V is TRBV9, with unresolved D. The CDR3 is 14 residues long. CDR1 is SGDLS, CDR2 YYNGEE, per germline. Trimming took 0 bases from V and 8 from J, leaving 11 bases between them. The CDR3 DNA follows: TGTGCCAGCAGCGTAGCCGGGATCCAGGAAAAACTGTTTTTT. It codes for CASSVAGIQEKLFF.